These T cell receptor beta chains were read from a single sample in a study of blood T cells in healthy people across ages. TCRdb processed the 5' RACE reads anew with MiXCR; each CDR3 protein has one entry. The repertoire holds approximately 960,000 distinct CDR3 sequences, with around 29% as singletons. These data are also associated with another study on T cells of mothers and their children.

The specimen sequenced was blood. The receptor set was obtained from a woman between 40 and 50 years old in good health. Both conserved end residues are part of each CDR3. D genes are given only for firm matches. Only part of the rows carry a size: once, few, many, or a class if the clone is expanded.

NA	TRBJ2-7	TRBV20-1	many	CSATAGYYEQYF	TGCAGTGCTACCGCGGGGTACTACGAGCAGTACTTC
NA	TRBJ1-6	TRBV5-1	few	CASSAGTEDSPLHF	TGCGCCAGCTCCGCCGGGACGGAGGATTCACCCCTCCACTTT
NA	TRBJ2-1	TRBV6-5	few	CASEGGAYEQFF	TGTGCCAGCGAAGGCGGAGCCTACGAGCAGTTCTTC
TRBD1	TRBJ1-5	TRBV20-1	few	CSAQGQGAYNQPQHF	TGCAGTGCTCAGGGACAGGGGGCTTACAATCAGCCCCAGCATTTT
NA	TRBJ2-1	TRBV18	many	CASSPPVWRGTYNEQFF	TGTGCCAGCTCACCACCGGTTTGGCGGGGAACCTACAATGAGCAGTTCTTC
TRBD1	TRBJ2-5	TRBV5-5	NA	CASSLQGGWGETQYF	TGTGCCAGCAGCTTGCAAGGGGGCTGGGGAGAGACCCAGTACTTC
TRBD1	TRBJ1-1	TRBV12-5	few	CASGLQGTGRVAFF	TGTGCTAGTGGTTTGCAGGGGACAGGGAGGGTAGCTTTCTTT
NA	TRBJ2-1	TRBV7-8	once	CASSSDPYNEQFF	TGTGCCAGCAGCTCAGACCCGTACAATGAGCAGTTCTTC
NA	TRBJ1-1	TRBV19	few	CASSPLLQVMNTEAFF	TGTGCCAGTAGCCCCCTCTTACAGGTCATGAACACTGAAGCTTTCTTT
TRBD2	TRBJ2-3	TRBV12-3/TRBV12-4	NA	CASSRGTSGTSTDAQYF	TGTGCCAGCAGCCGCGGGACTAGCGGAACTAGCACAGATGCGCAGTATTTT
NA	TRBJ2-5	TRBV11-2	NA	CASSPQGLFQETQYF	TGTGCCAGCAGCCCTCAGGGGTTGTTTCAAGAGACCCAGTACTTC
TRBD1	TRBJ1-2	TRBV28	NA	CASTSPRDRANGYTF	TGTGCCAGCACCTCCCCCCGGGACAGGGCGAATGGCTACACCTTC
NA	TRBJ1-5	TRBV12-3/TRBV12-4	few	CASRSGSNQPQHF	TGTGCCAGCAGATCCGGGAGCAATCAGCCCCAGCATTTT
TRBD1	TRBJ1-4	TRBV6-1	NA	CASSELVGQGSEKLFF	TGTGCCAGCAGTGAATTAGTGGGACAGGGTAGTGAAAAACTGTTTTTT
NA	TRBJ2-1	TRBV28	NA	CASRQGRNERFF	TGTGCCAGCAGACAGGGAAGGAATGAGCGGTTCTTC
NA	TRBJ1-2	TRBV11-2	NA	CASSSPLGARYGYTF	TGTGCCAGCAGCTCCCCCCTAGGGGCGAGGTATGGCTACACCTTC
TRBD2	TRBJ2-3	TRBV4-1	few	CASSPFGGLAGTDTQYF	TGCGCCAGCAGCCCCTTTGGTGGTCTAGCGGGGACAGATACGCAGTATTTT
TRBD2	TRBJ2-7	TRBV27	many	CASRERGGYYEQYF	TGTGCCAGCAGGGAGCGGGGGGGGTACTACGAGCAGTACTTC
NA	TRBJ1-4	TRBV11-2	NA	CASSSHYYGDEKLFF	TGTGCCAGCAGCTCCCACTACTACGGGGATGAAAAACTGTTTTTT
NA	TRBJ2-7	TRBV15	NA	CATSRGGAEYYEQYF	TGTGCCACCAGCAGAGGAGGAGCGGAATACTACGAGCAGTACTTC
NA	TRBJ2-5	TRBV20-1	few	CSARDWAPYTQETQYF	TGCAGTGCTAGAGATTGGGCACCCTACACCCAAGAGACCCAGTACTTC
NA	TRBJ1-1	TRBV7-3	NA	CASSSAGPVGTEAFF	TGTGCCAGCAGTTCTGCCGGCCCGGTGGGCACTGAAGCTTTCTTT
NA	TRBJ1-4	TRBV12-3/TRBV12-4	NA	CASAWADEKLFF	TGTGCCAGCGCCTGGGCGGACGAAAAACTGTTTTTT
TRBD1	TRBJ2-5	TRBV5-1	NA	CASSLRGTGVDEQYF	TGCGCCAGCAGCTTACGAGGGACAGGGGTTGATGAGCAGTACTTC
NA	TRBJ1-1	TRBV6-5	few	CASSSIRLNTEAFF	TGTGCCAGCAGTTCAATTCGGCTGAACACTGAAGCTTTCTTT
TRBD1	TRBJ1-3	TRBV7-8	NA	CASSLYGDRASDTIYF	TGTGCCAGCAGCTTATACGGGGACAGGGCATCGGACACCATATATTTT
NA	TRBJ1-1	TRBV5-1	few	CASRVHTNGNTEAFF	TGCGCCAGCAGAGTCCACACCAACGGGAACACTGAAGCTTTCTTT
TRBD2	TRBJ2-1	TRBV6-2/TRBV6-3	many	CASSYSVAGIPYNEQFF	TGTGCCAGCAGTTACTCAGTAGCGGGGATACCCTACAATGAGCAGTTCTTC
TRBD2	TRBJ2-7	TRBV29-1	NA	CSARSAGGTLEQYF	TGCAGCGCTCGATCGGCGGGGGGTACCTTGGAGCAGTACTTC
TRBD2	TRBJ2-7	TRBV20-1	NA	CSATRGGPTDTQYF	TGCAGTGCGACCCGGGGGGGCCCCACAGATACGCAGTACTTC
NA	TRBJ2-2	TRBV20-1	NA	CSAGATGELFF	TGCAGTGCCGGGGCCACCGGGGAGCTGTTTTTT
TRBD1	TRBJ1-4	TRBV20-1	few	CSAPRTGANEKLFF	TGCAGTGCTCCCCGGACAGGGGCTAATGAAAAACTGTTTTTT
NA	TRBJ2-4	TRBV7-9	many	CASSLGEAKNIQYF	TGTGCCAGCAGCTTAGGAGAGGCCAAAAACATTCAGTACTTC
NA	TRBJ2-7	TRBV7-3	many	CASSLTPSSYEQYF	TGTGCCAGCAGCTTAACACCGAGTTCCTACGAGCAGTACTTC
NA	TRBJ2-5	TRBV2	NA	CASSEGVQRGFGETQYF	TGTGCCAGCAGTGAAGGGGTCCAGCGTGGGTTTGGAGAGACCCAGTACTTC
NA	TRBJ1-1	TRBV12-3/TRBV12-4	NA	CASSWGSVSNTEAFF	TGTGCCAGCAGTTGGGGCTCAGTCTCGAACACTGAAGCTTTCTTT
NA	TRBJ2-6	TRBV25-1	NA	CASSVGGHIGANVLTF	TGTGCCAGCAGTGTTGGGGGGCATATTGGGGCCAACGTCCTGACTTTC
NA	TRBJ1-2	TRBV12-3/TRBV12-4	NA	CASSLPQGAGYTF	TGTGCCAGCAGTTTACCACAGGGAGCGGGCTACACCTTC
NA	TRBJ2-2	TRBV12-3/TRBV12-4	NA	CASSRQEIRTGELFF	TGTGCCAGCAGTAGACAGGAGATTCGCACCGGGGAGCTGTTTTTT
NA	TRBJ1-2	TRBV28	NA	CASRSPRVYGYTF	TGTGCCAGCAGATCACCCAGGGTCTATGGCTACACCTTC
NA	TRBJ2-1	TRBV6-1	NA	CASSRPPRNGSYNEQFF	TGTGCCAGCAGCAGGCCCCCACGCAACGGGTCTTACAATGAGCAGTTCTTC
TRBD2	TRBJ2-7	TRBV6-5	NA	CASSPGTSFSEQYF	TGTGCCAGCAGTCCCGGGACTAGTTTCTCCGAGCAGTACTTC
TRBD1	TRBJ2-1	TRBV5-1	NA	CASSAEGAPYNEQFF	TGCGCCAGCAGCGCCGAGGGGGCCCCTTACAATGAGCAGTTCTTC